These 25 T cell receptor beta chains were all obtained from the same sample, sequenced in a study of beta chain features in type 1 diabetes. Reverse transcription of all isolated RNA meant that expressed TCRB transcripts were sequenced. Measured with immunoSEQ multiplex PCR; TCRdb has only the in-frame clones, and not every one. Of 200,000 to 250,000 clones listed, about 11% are singletons. Sequencing input: central memory CD4+ T cells from blood. The source of these receptors is a young man in good health.

The chain has TRBV30 and TRBJ1-1; maybe TRBD1 (5 bases). CDR3 length: 15 amino acids. V dropped 4 bases and J dropped 4 bases, with 19 bases sitting between them. Germline V gene sequence: CDR1 GTSNPN, CDR2 SVGIG (reference sequence). The chain's CDR3 is CAWTNQKRQGTEAFF. The CDR3, as DNA: TGTGCCTGGACCAATCAAAAACGGCAGGGCACTGAAGCTTTCTTT.

This clone has a count of ten or more. The chain couples TRBV28 to TRBJ2-1; D is undetermined. CDR3 size: 14 residues. CDR1 and CDR2 (germline): MDHEN, SYDVKM. The CDR3 sequence is CASDSARDYNEQFF. The CDR3 bases are TGTGCTTCCGACTCGGCTCGTGACTACAATGAGCAGTTCTTC.

The V call is TRBV18, the J call TRBJ2-5; D remains unclear. CDR1 KGHSH and CDR2 LQKENI come from the germline V gene. The CDR3 has 14 residues. The ends were cut back, 4 bases at V and 1 base at J, with 10 bases in the middle. This CDR3 reads CASSLAAIQETQYF. For the CDR3, the DNA is TGTGCCAGCTCACTCGCGGCGATCCAAGAGACCCAGTACTTC.

The genes are TRBV30 and TRBJ2-7, with D perhaps matching TRBD1 or TRBD2 (6 bases each). The CDR3 spans 16 residues. V lost 0 bases and J 4 bases, leaving 19 bases between the germline ends. CDR1 and CDR2 (germline): GTSNPN, SVGIG (reference sequence). The CDR3 DNA sequence: TGTGCCTGGAGTGTTCTCGGTGGAGGGGGTCGGTACGAGCAGTACTTC. Protein product: CAWSVLGGGGRYEQYF. Drawing the rest from reference TRBV30 and TRBJ2-7, the complete variable domain is SQTIHQWPATLVQPVGSPLSLECTVEGTSNPNLYWYRQAAGRGLQLLFYSVGIGQISSEVPQNLSASRPQDRQFILSSKKLLLSDSGFYLCAWSVLGGGGRYEQYFGPGTRLTVT.

This clone has ten or more counts. This same CDR3 is encoded by further DNA sequences in the sample. The chain employs TRBV18 and TRBJ2-3, with D uncertain. V lost 3 bases, J lost 2 bases, and 6 bases lay in between. CDR1 and CDR2 from the germline V gene are KGHSH and LQKENI. The CDR3 length is 13 residues. CDR3 nucleotides: TGTGCCAGCTCACCTTCCCTCACAGATACGCAGTATTTT. It specifies CASSPSLTDTQYF.

The chain couples TRBV4-1 to TRBJ2-3; D uncertain. The CDR3 extends over 14 amino acids. Germline CDR1 MGHRA, CDR2 YSYEKL. Trimming stripped 0 bases from V and 0 bases from J, with 4 bases between. The CDR3 protein is CASSQEHSTDTQYF. In DNA form, the CDR3 reads TGCGCCAGCAGCCAAGAACACAGCACAGATACGCAGTATTTT.

About this clone: The same CDR3 also results from other DNA sequences found in this sample. The chain joins TRBV5-1 to TRBJ2-5; TRBD2 might be the D (5 bases). V was cut by 1 base and J by 3 bases, with 7 bases left in between. Germline CDR1 reads SGHRS; CDR2 reads YFSETQ. The CDR3 sequence is 13 residues long. CDR3 residues: CASSLMREETQYF. The CDR3 DNA reads as TGCGCCAGCAGCTTGATGAGGGAAGAGACCCAGTACTTC.

This clone turned up a few times. The rearrangement links TRBV7-8 to TRBJ2-7; no reliable D call. V lost 7 bases to trimming and J lost 2 bases, with 15 bases between them. Germline V lookup: CDR1 SGHVS, CDR2 FQNEAQ. The CDR3 has 14 amino acids. The CDR3 region is CASTETHGTYEQYF. The CDR3 DNA reads TGTGCCAGCACCGAGACCCACGGCACCTACGAGCAGTACTTC.

The chain carries TRBV28 and TRBJ2-1, with D perhaps TRBD1 (6 bases). Trimming took 5 bases from V and 4 from J, leaving 18 bases between them. Germline V gene sequence: CDR1 MDHEN, CDR2 SYDVKM. The CDR3 contains 16 residues. The DNA for the CDR3 is TGTGCCAGCAGTCCCCCGGGACACAACCTTTACAATGAGCAGTTCTTC. Its translation is CASSPPGHNLYNEQFF.

The chain recombines TRBV2 with TRBJ2-3; the match to TRBD2 covers 8 bases. CDR3 length equals 13 residues. Per germline, CDR1 SNHLY and CDR2 FYNNEI. Trimming at V came to 4 bases and at J to 6 bases, leaving 3 bases not matched to a gene. The CDR3 sequence is CASSGREADTQYF. The CDR3 region has the DNA TGTGCCAGCAGTGGGCGGGAGGCGGATACGCAGTATTTT.

This clone has ten or more counts. This chain connects TRBV14 to TRBJ1-1; perhaps TRBD1 as D (6 bases). The germline V gene encodes CDR1 SGHDN and CDR2 FVKESK. The CDR3 is 14 residues long. V was cut by 4 bases and J by 1 base, with 10 bases left in between. CDR3 DNA sequence: TGTGCCAGCAGCCCACTGGGACAGAACACTGAAGCTTTCTTT. Encoded protein: CASSPLGQNTEAFF.

The chain couples TRBV6-5 to TRBJ2-5, with a possible D match to TRBD1 (6 bases). The CDR3 is made up of 13 amino acids. Trimming took off 7 bases at V and 2 bases at J, with 11 bases between the two ends. Germline CDR1 is MNHEY and CDR2 is SVGAGI. CDR3 sequence: CASKRGLQETQYF. The DNA of the CDR3 is TGTGCCAGCAAAAGGGGGTTGCAAGAGACCCAGTACTTC.

This clone was found a few times. This chain uses TRBV7-2 with TRBJ2-1; TRBD2 is a possible D gene (6 bases). The CDR3 length is 15 residues. The germline CDR1 and CDR2 sequences are SGHTA and FQGNSA. V lost 1 base, J lost 2 bases, and 9 bases lay in between. The CDR3 DNA reads as TGTGCCAGCAGCTTAGGGCGGGGAACCTACAATGAGCAGTTCTTC. This codes for CASSLGRGTYNEQFF. The variable domain in full, completed from reference TRBV7-2 and TRBJ2-1, reads GAGVSQSPSNKVTEKGKDVELRCDPISGHTALYWYRQSLGQGLEFLIYFQGNSAPDKSGLPSDRFSAERTGGSVSTLTIQRTQQEDSAVYLCASSLGRGTYNEQFFGPGTRLTVL.

This clone was picked up a small number of times. The V gene is TRBV9, the J gene TRBJ1-1; D is unresolved. The germline V and J ends were trimmed by 2 bases and 1 base, with 6 bases remaining between them. This CDR3 has 13 amino acids. Germline CDR1 is SGDLS and CDR2 is YYNGEE. The CDR3 sequence: CASSVTTNTEAFF. In DNA, the CDR3 is TGTGCCAGCAGCGTCACAACGAACACTGAAGCTTTCTTT.

The genes are TRBV18 and TRBJ1-1, with 7 bases matching TRBD1. The V gene's germline CDR1 is KGHSH and CDR2 LQKENI. J gave up 0 bases and V 2 bases, and 3 bases lay outside the gene matches. The CDR3 sequence is 15 residues long. The CDR3 protein is CASSPAGQVNTEAFF. The CDR3 DNA reads as TGTGCCAGCTCACCAGCAGGACAGGTGAACACTGAAGCTTTCTTT. Full variable domain (rest looked up from reference TRBV18 and TRBJ1-1): NAGVMQNPRHLVRRRGQEARLRCSPMKGHSHVYWYRQLPEEGLKFMVYLQKENIIDESGMPKERFSAEFPKEGPSILRIQQVVRGDSAAYFCASSPAGQVNTEAFFGQGTRLTVV.

Only a few counts were recorded for this clone. The chain joins TRBV2 to TRBJ2-7; TRBD1 matches at 12 bases. Trimming took 7 bases from V and 5 from J; bases not matched to a gene: 3. From germline, CDR1 is SNHLY and CDR2 FYNNEI. This CDR3 is built from 13 residues. As DNA, the CDR3 is TGTGCCAGCAATAGGGACAGGGGGCACGAGCAGTACTTC. Its protein product is CASNRDRGHEQYF. Full variable domain (remainder filled in from reference TRBV2 and TRBJ2-7): EPEVTQTPSHQVTQMGQEVILRCVPISNHLYFYWYRQILGQKVEFLVSFYNNEISEKSEIFDDQFSVERPDGSNFTLKIRSTKLEDSAMYFCASNRDRGHEQYFGPGTRLTVT.

The chain links TRBV30 to TRBJ2-2; unclear D gene. Germline V gives CDR1 GTSNPN, CDR2 SVGIG (reference sequence). Trimming removed 2 bases from V and 2 bases from J, with 9 bases in between. CDR3 length: 14 residues. The CDR3 reads CAWSPSLNTGELFF. CDR3 sequence (DNA): TGTGCCTGGAGTCCCTCTCTTAACACCGGGGAGCTGTTTTTT.

This clone was seen a few times. The J gene is TRBJ2-2, the V gene TRBV14; no reliable D call. Trimming removed 4 bases from V and 3 bases from J, with 9 bases in between. Germline CDR1 SGHDN, CDR2 FVKESK. This CDR3 comprises 14 residues. CDR3 DNA sequence: TGTGCCAGCAGCCGGGGTAGCTACACCGGGGAGCTGTTTTTT. Translated, it gives CASSRGSYTGELFF.

This clone was counted only a few times. V gene TRBV4-1 combines with J gene TRBJ2-1; D perhaps matches TRBD1 (5 bases). The V end lost 0 bases, the J end lost 9 bases, and 18 bases lay between the germline ends. This CDR3 spans 16 amino acids. Germline CDR1 reads MGHRA; CDR2 reads YSYEKL. Here the CDR3 reads CASSQDFKYQGFEQFF. DNA for the CDR3: TGCGCCAGCAGCCAAGATTTCAAGTATCAGGGTTTTGAGCAGTTCTTC.

The rearrangement joins TRBV29-1 to TRBJ2-7; TRBD1 matches at 12 bases. Trimming took 6 bases from V and 5 from J; bases not matched to a gene: 8. The CDR3 covers 14 residues. In germline, CDR1 is SQVTM, CDR2 ANQGSEA. CDR3 DNA sequence: TGCAGCGTCCTTGGGGGACAGGGGGCGGACGAGCAGTACTTC. Amino acids: CSVLGGQGADEQYF.

The chain has TRBV2 and TRBJ2-5; D uncertain. The ends were cut back, 4 bases at V and 5 bases at J, with 14 bases in the middle. Germline CDR1 reads SNHLY; CDR2 reads FYNNEI. CDR3 size: 14 residues. The CDR3 sequence: CASSGRARFETQYF. CDR3 nucleotide sequence: TGTGCCAGCAGTGGACGGGCTAGATTTGAGACCCAGTACTTC. The variable domain in full, completed from reference TRBV2 and TRBJ2-5, reads EPEVTQTPSHQVTQMGQEVILRCVPISNHLYFYWYRQILGQKVEFLVSFYNNEISEKSEIFDDQFSVERPDGSNFTLKIRSTKLEDSAMYFCASSGRARFETQYFGPGTRLLVL.

This clone was observed a few times. Given a far larger clone just one base away, this is likely a sequencing read error. This chain links TRBV28 with TRBJ1-4, with D unclear. CDR3 length: 10 amino acids. Germline lookup yields CDR1 MDHEN and CDR2 SYDVKM. V lost 6 bases to trimming and J lost 5 bases, with 1 base between them. The chain's CDR3 is CASRNEKLFF. In DNA form, the CDR3 reads TGTGCCAGCAGAAATGAAAAACTGTTTTTT. Supplemented by reference TRBV28 and TRBJ1-4, the full variable domain reads DVKVTQSSRYLVKRTGEKVFLECVQDMDHENMFWYRQDPGLGLRLIYFSYDVKMKEKGDIPEGYSVSREKKERFSLILESASTNQTSMYLCASRNEKLFFGSGTQLSVL.

Notes on this clone: The sample contains more than one DNA sequence encoding this CDR3. CDR3 protein: CASSAYGRLAGGSGELFF. DNA for the CDR3: TGTGCCAGCAGCGCCTACGGTCGACTGGCGGGCGGGAGCGGGGAGCTGTTTTTT. The chain is built from TRBV9 and TRBJ2-2; 7 nucleotides align to TRBD2. The CDR3 runs to 18 residues. Losses at the gene ends were 3 bases for V and 7 bases for J; bases not matched to a gene: 18. CDR1 and CDR2 (germline): SGDLS, YYNGEE. Using reference TRBV9 and TRBJ2-2 for the parts outside the CDR3, the full variable domain is DSGVTQTPKHLITATGQRVTLRCSPRSGDLSVYWYQQSLDQGLQFLIQYYNGEERAKGNILERFSAQQFPDLHSELNLSSLELGDSALYFCASSAYGRLAGGSGELFFGEGSRLTVL.

A few counts support this clone. The identical CDR3 is also encoded by other nucleotide sequences in the sample. The V call is TRBV7-8, the J call TRBJ2-1; a weak D match, TRBD1 (5 bases). Between the trimmed V and J ends, which lost 5 bases and 1 base, there was a span of 15 bases. The CDR3 runs to 16 residues. The germline V gene has CDR1 SGHVS and CDR2 FQNEAQ. The CDR3 sequence: CASSLGWGGSYNEQFF. CDR3 bases: TGTGCCAGCAGCCTGGGATGGGGCGGTTCCTACAATGAGCAGTTCTTC.

In this sample, this clone turned up a few times. CDR3 region: CSGGVTEAFF. The CDR3 bases are TGCAGCGGAGGGGTTACTGAAGCTTTCTTT. The chain joins TRBV29-1 to TRBJ1-1; perhaps TRBD1 as D (5 bases). Germline V gives CDR1 SQVTM, CDR2 ANQGSEA. V was shortened by 7 bases and J by 5 bases, with 8 bases between the two germline ends. There are 10 residues in the CDR3.